This entry lists 32 T cell receptor beta chains sequenced from one sample in a study of T cells in Graves' hyperthyroidism and ophthalmopathy. The CDR3 regions of TCR beta were amplified from RNA transcripts. A set of HTBI primers served as the primers for a first-round RT-PCR of the TCR CDR3. MiXCR, applied by TCRdb to the multiplex PCR reads, yields one record per CDR3 protein. Of approximately 410,000 distinct CDR3 sequences in the sample, roughly 15% are singletons; the top ten hold approximately 5.3%. Sequencing used blood. These receptor sequences come from a woman aged 18 to 35 with Graves' hyperthyroidism.

V gene TRBV5-1 combines with J gene TRBJ1-3; the D gene is possibly TRBD1 (6 bases). The CDR3 totals 16 residues. Trimming took off 2 bases at V and 4 bases at J, with 16 bases between the two ends. Germline V CDR1 and CDR2: SGHRS, YFSETQ. The CDR3, as DNA: TGCGCCAGCAGCTTAACCCCGGACAGTATCGGAAACACCATATATTTT. Protein: CASSLTPDSIGNTIYF.

CDR3 amino acids: CASSIDRGYGNQPQHF. The CDR3 nucleotides read TGTGCCAGTAGTATAGATCGAGGGTATGGCAATCAGCCCCAGCATTTT. The V call is TRBV19, the J call TRBJ1-5; D is unresolved. This CDR3 is built from 16 residues. In germline, CDR1 is LNHDA, CDR2 SQIVND (reference sequence). Trimming left V 0 bases short and J 2 bases short, with 11 bases between.

The chain uses TRBV27 and TRBJ1-1; 7 nucleotides agree with TRBD1. CDR3 length equals 15 residues. Trimming removed 5 bases from V and 3 bases from J; junction bases left unmatched: 9. In germline, CDR1 is MNHEY, CDR2 SMNVEV (reference sequence). In DNA form, the CDR3 reads TGTGCCAGCAGTGGGCAGCAGGGGGATCACACTGAAGCTTTCTTT. Protein product: CASSGQQGDHTEAFF.

This clonotype was counted at least ten times. The chain combines TRBV3-1 with TRBJ2-1, with 7 bases fitting TRBD2. Looked up from germline, CDR1 is LGHDT and CDR2 is YNNKEL (reference sequence). CDR3 length equals 15 residues. V lost 4 bases and J lost 7; bases outside the gene matches: 10. The DNA for the CDR3 is TGTGCCAGCAGCCTCGGCGGCGGGAGTGGTAATGAGCAGTTCTTC. It translates to CASSLGGGSGNEQFF.

This clonotype was seen at least ten times. The chain combines TRBV20-1 with TRBJ2-3; the match to TRBD2 covers 8 bases. The germline CDR1 and CDR2 sequences are DFQATT and SNEGSKA (reference sequence). V lost 6 bases and J lost 2; bases outside the gene matches: 4. CDR3 length: 13 amino acids. This CDR3 reads CSAGTRNTDTQYF. The CDR3 nucleotides read TGCAGTGCCGGGACTAGGAACACAGATACGCAGTATTTT.

This clonotype was observed at least ten times. The chain is built from TRBV7-9 and TRBJ2-1; 9 bases are a match to TRBD2. The germline CDR1 and CDR2 sequences are SEHNR and FQNEAQ (reference sequence). The CDR3 spans 16 residues. The J segment lost 0 bases and the V segment lost 6 bases, leaving 6 bases of the junction unmatched. CDR3 nucleotide sequence: TGTGCCAGCAGTCAACTAGCGGGCAGCTCCTACAATGAGCAGTTCTTC. Its translation is CASSQLAGSSYNEQFF.

The chain links TRBV5-1 to TRBJ1-5; D not resolved. V was shortened by 0 bases and J by 1 base, with 8 bases between the two germline ends. This CDR3 is 15 amino acids long. Germline CDR1 reads SGHRS; CDR2 reads YFSETQ. The CDR3 here is CASSLGWGSNQPQHF. CDR3 coding DNA: TGCGCCAGCAGCTTGGGTTGGGGAAGCAATCAGCCCCAGCATTTT.

This chain links TRBV20-1 with TRBJ2-7, with D maybe TRBD1 (6 bases). The CDR3 contains 14 residues. Between the trimmed V and J ends, which lost 3 bases and 3 bases, there was a span of 15 bases. Germline lookup yields CDR1 DFQATT and CDR2 SNEGSKA (reference sequence). CDR3 protein: CSARGDTFNYEQYF. The CDR3 bases are TGCAGTGCTAGGGGGGACACGTTTAACTACGAGCAGTACTTC.

In this sample, this clonotype turned up a few times. The chain carries TRBV7-6 and TRBJ2-1, with D maybe TRBD2 (6 bases). CDR3 length equals 16 residues. Germline CDR1 reads SGHVS; CDR2 reads FNYEAQ. V lost 5 bases and J lost 0, with 14 bases in between. The DNA of the CDR3 is TGTGCCAGCAGCCTGATGGGGGGACGCTCCTACAATGAGCAGTTCTTC. It codes for CASSLMGGRSYNEQFF.

This clonotype has ten or more counts. V usage is TRBV11-2 and J usage is TRBJ2-3, with TRBD2 matching over 8 bases. Unmatched junction bases numbered 11, after V lost 1 base and J lost 11 bases. This CDR3 comprises 15 residues. Per the germline V gene, CDR1 is SGHAT and CDR2 is FQNNGV. The CDR3 DNA follows: TGTGCCAGCAGCTTAGCGGGAGGGGACCCTGAAGGGCAGTATTTT. Amino acid sequence: CASSLAGGDPEGQYF.

This clonotype was recorded many times. This chain connects TRBV28 to TRBJ1-2, with 7 bases lining up with TRBD1. This CDR3 is built from 14 residues. After removal of 2 bases from V and 3 bases from J, the junction contained 3 bases not matched to a gene. CDR1 and CDR2 (germline): MDHEN, SYDVKM. The CDR3, as DNA: TGTGCCAGCAGTTTAGAGCAGGGGGACTATGGCTACACCTTC. This translates into CASSLEQGDYGYTF.

This clonotype was seen at least ten times. CDR3 amino acids: CASSLSVAGYTF. The DNA for the CDR3 is TGTGCCAGCAGTTTATCTGTAGCAGGCTACACCTTC. J is TRBJ1-2 and V is TRBV28, with D hard to call. The CDR3 is 12 amino acids. Germline assignment: CDR1 MDHEN and CDR2 SYDVKM. V was shortened by 1 base and J by 8 bases, with 8 bases between the two germline ends.

V usage is TRBV12-3 or TRBV12-4 and J usage is TRBJ1-5; 9 nucleotides line up with TRBD1. With 8 bases clipped from V and 5 bases from J, the junction kept 16 bases outside the gene matches. The CDR3 runs to 17 residues. DNA of the CDR3: TGTGCCAGCCGGGGGACAGGGCCCTCGGGGGGTGATCAGCCCCAGCATTTT. It codes for CASRGTGPSGGDQPQHF.

With regard to this clonotype: One junction end does not reproduce the germline sequence, and a read error may be involved. The chain joins TRBV6-1 to TRBJ2-2; TRBD1 is a possible D gene (6 bases). Germline V gives CDR1 MNHNS, CDR2 SASEGT. CDR3 length: 14 amino acids. CDR3 sequence reads: CASRPTGSTGEPFF. For the CDR3, the DNA is TGTGCCAGTAGACCAACAGGGAGCACCGGGGAGCCGTTTTTT.

This clonotype was picked up many times. The V call is TRBV30, the J call TRBJ1-4; tentatively, D is TRBD1 (6 bases). This CDR3 region has 14 residues. V gave up 0 bases and J gave up 8 bases, with 13 bases separating them. Germline V gene lookup returns CDR1 GTSNPN and CDR2 SVGIG (reference sequence). CDR3 protein: CAWSVQGSAEKLFF. In nucleotides, the CDR3 is TGTGCCTGGAGTGTACAGGGATCAGCGGAAAAACTGTTTTTT.

In its sample, this clonotype was seen many times. The rearrangement links TRBV7-2 to TRBJ1-2; the D is unclear. Germline V gene lookup returns CDR1 SGHTA and CDR2 FQGNSA. The CDR3 is 14 amino acids. V was cut by 5 bases and J by 7 bases, with 17 bases left in between. CDR3 nucleotide sequence: TGTGCCAGCAGCCTCATGTCGGGGAATTCTGGCTACACCTTC. Translated, it gives CASSLMSGNSGYTF.

This clonotype was found once. The rearrangement joins TRBV7-9 to TRBJ2-1, with 10 bases fitting TRBD2. The CDR3 extends over 15 amino acids. Germline values: CDR1 SEHNR, CDR2 FQNEAQ (reference sequence). The V gene end was trimmed by 7 bases and the J gene end by 8 bases; junction bases not matched to a gene: 11. CDR3 residues: CASMGWSGRVYEQFF. The CDR3, as DNA: TGTGCCAGCATGGGTTGGAGCGGGAGGGTTTATGAGCAGTTCTTC.

This clonotype was seen ten or more times. J is TRBJ2-1 and V is TRBV29-1; 11 nucleotides align to TRBD2. The germline CDR1 and CDR2 sequences are SQVTM and ANQGSEA. The CDR3 contains 14 residues. Trimming took 1 base from V and 8 from J; bases not matched to a gene: 4. The CDR3 DNA sequence: TGCAGCGTTGAAGGGCTAGCGGGAGGTTATGAGCAGTTCTTC. Translation gives CSVEGLAGGYEQFF.

J is TRBJ2-4 and V is TRBV6-2 or TRBV6-3; 8 bases map to TRBD1. J gave up 0 bases and V 7 bases, and 11 bases lay outside the gene matches. The length of the CDR3 is 17 residues. Germline V gene sequence: CDR1 MNHEY, CDR2 SVGEGT. CDR3 region: CASKDNGQGLAKNIQYF. In DNA, the CDR3 is TGTGCCAGCAAAGATAACGGACAGGGTCTAGCCAAAAACATTCAGTACTTC.

As concerns this clonotype: Possible read error: a much larger clone is one base away. V and J are TRBV20-1 and TRBJ2-7, with TRBD2 as a possible D gene (6 bases). Germline assignment: CDR1 DFQATT and CDR2 SNEGSKA (reference sequence). The CDR3 is 14 residues long. CDR3: CSARDWRDFQERYF. The DNA of the CDR3 is TGCAGTGCTAGAGATTGGAGGGACTTTCAGGAGCGGTACTTC.

The rearrangement uses TRBV3-1 and TRBJ2-1, with TRBD2 matching over 8 bases. The junction had 7 bases not matched to a gene; V was cut back by 4 bases and J by 5 bases. CDR1 LGHDT and CDR2 YNNKEL come from the germline V gene (reference sequence). The CDR3 covers 15 residues. CDR3 nucleotides: TGTGCCAGCAGCCCCCTGACTAGCGTGCACAATGAGCAGTTCTTC. Its translation is CASSPLTSVHNEQFF.

The table lists this clonotype with many counts. The chain carries TRBV28 and TRBJ2-1; TRBD2 agrees at 11 bases. The CDR3 covers 16 residues. Per the germline V gene, CDR1 is MDHEN and CDR2 is SYDVKM. The ends lost 6 bases at V and 6 bases at J; junction bases unmatched: 10. CDR3 sequence: CASRISGRDYLNEQFF. The DNA for the CDR3 is TGTGCCAGCAGAATTAGCGGGAGGGACTATCTCAATGAGCAGTTCTTC. The full variable domain, rest sourced from reference TRBV28 and TRBJ2-1, is DVKVTQSSRYLVKRTGEKVFLECVQDMDHENMFWYRQDPGLGLRLIYFSYDVKMKEKGDIPEGYSVSREKKERFSLILESASTNQTSMYLCASRISGRDYLNEQFFGPGTRLTVL.

This clonotype was observed many times. The rearrangement joins TRBV20-1 to TRBJ1-5, with TRBD1 as a possible D gene (6 bases). Per germline, CDR1 DFQATT and CDR2 SNEGSKA (reference sequence). Trimming shortened V by 3 bases and J by 4 bases, and 13 bases separated the two germline ends. The CDR3 spans 14 residues. CDR3 DNA sequence: TGCAGTGCTAGTCACACAGGGCCTAATCAGCCCCAGCATTTT. It translates to CSASHTGPNQPQHF.

This clonotype has at least ten counts. The rearrangement uses TRBV27 and TRBJ1-2, with D tentatively TRBD1 (6 bases). V lost 6 bases and J 0 bases, leaving 17 bases between the germline ends. This CDR3 contains 16 residues. Germline CDR1 is MNHEY and CDR2 is SMNVEV (reference sequence). The CDR3 sequence: CASSTLSGASNYGYTF. The CDR3, as DNA: TGTGCCAGCAGCACGTTATCAGGGGCCTCTAACTATGGCTACACCTTC.

The chain employs TRBV4-1 and TRBJ2-3; D is possibly TRBD1 or TRBD2 (5 bases each). Deletions cut 3 bases from V and 0 bases from J, with 16 bases between. Germline CDR1 is MGHRA and CDR2 is YSYEKL. The CDR3 has 17 amino acids. CDR3 sequence (DNA): TGCGCCAGCAGCCAGAGCTTCCGGGACGGGAGCACAGATACGCAGTATTTT. This gives the protein CASSQSFRDGSTDTQYF.

The rearrangement uses TRBV5-1 and TRBJ2-3; 12 bases agree with TRBD1. Germline V lookup: CDR1 SGHRS, CDR2 YFSETQ. V dropped 2 bases and J dropped 5; count of bases not matched to a gene: 6. The length of the CDR3 is 16 residues. The CDR3 spells CASSFRDRGRGDTQYF. The DNA of the CDR3 is TGCGCCAGCAGCTTCCGGGACAGGGGGCGCGGAGATACGCAGTATTTT.

Ten or more counts support this clonotype. This chain joins TRBV28 and TRBJ2-7; no reliable D call. This CDR3 has 13 amino acids. Germline V lookup: CDR1 MDHEN, CDR2 SYDVKM. V lost 4 bases and J lost 5, with 12 bases in between. CDR3 in DNA: TGTGCCAGCAGTTGGATCCGATACCACGAGCAGTACTTC. Amino acids: CASSWIRYHEQYF.

To note about this clonotype: Since a much larger clone is just one base distant, this may be a read error. This chain uses TRBV12-3 or TRBV12-4 with TRBJ1-1; D remains ambiguous. The CDR3 extends over 12 amino acids. This chain's CDR3 is CASGFPGTEAFF. The CDR3 DNA sequence: TGTGCCAGCGGTTTCCCGGGAACTGAAGCTTTCTTT.

The gene calls are TRBV11-2 and TRBJ1-1; TRBD1 agrees at 7 bases. The ends lost 3 bases at V and 4 bases at J; junction bases unmatched: 5. The CDR3 extends over 14 amino acids. Germline lookup yields CDR1 SGHAT and CDR2 FQNNGV. Written as DNA, the CDR3 is TGTGCCAGCAGCTTCCAGGGGGAGTTCACTGAAGCTTTCTTT. It encodes CASSFQGEFTEAFF. The variable domain in full, with the rest retrieved from reference TRBV11-2 and TRBJ1-1, is EAGVAQSPRYKIIEKRQSVAFWCNPISGHATLYWYQQILGQGPKLLIQFQNNGVVDDSQLPKDRFSAERLKGVDSTLKIQPAKLEDSAVYLCASSFQGEFTEAFFGQGTRLTVV.

On this clonotype itself: This CDR3 is missing its conserved last phenylalanine or tryptophan, likely due to a read error. J is TRBJ1-1 and V is TRBV6-1, with D uncertain. V lost 10 bases and J lost 0, with 18 bases in between. The germline CDR1 and CDR2 sequences are MNHNS and SASEGT. The CDR3 sequence is 15 residues long. This CDR3 is CAIRVSGALNTEAFL. The CDR3 DNA reads as TGTGCCATCAGAGTTTCAGGAGCCCTGAACACTGAAGCTTTCCTT.

This clonotype was seen at least ten times. The chain joins TRBV7-9 to TRBJ2-1; TRBD2 is a possible D gene (6 bases). V was shortened by 6 bases and J by 0 bases, with 9 bases between the two germline ends. There are 14 residues in the CDR3. The germline CDR1 and CDR2 sequences are SEHNR and FQNEAQ (reference sequence). In nucleotides, the CDR3 is TGTGCCAGCAGTTTGGAGGGCTCCTACAATGAGCAGTTCTTC. It yields the protein CASSLEGSYNEQFF.

The chain joins TRBV19 to TRBJ2-1, with TRBD2 matching over 8 bases. After removal of 5 bases from V and 2 bases from J, the junction contained 5 bases not matched to a gene. From germline, CDR1 is LNHDA and CDR2 SQIVND (reference sequence). This CDR3 contains 15 residues. The CDR3 DNA sequence: TGTGCCAGTAGTGGTAGCGGGGACACCTACAATGAGCAGTTCTTC. As protein: CASSGSGDTYNEQFF.